The next 21 T cell receptor beta chains were all read from a single sample in a study of breast tumors, draining lymph nodes, adjacent tissues. One entry per CDR3 protein results from TCRdb running MiXCR on the multiplex PCR reads. The table includes about 300,000 distinct CDR3 sequences, about 30% detected once. Axillary draining lymph nodes of breast cancer patients supplied the node samples. The specimen sequenced was axillary lymph node tissue. These receptors all stem from a female donor with breast cancer. Some clones in this sample may be carry-over from other donors' samples.

This clonotype has just a few counts. This chain connects TRBV7-2 to TRBJ1-2; the D is unclear. Trimming removed 5 bases at V and 9 bases at J, with 19 bases between. The CDR3 spans 14 residues. Germline-derived CDR1 and CDR2 are SGHTA and FQGNSA. CDR3 coding DNA: TGTGCCAGCAGCCTAGGAGGGTCTTCATATAGCTACACCTTC. Amino acid sequence: CASSLGGSSYSYTF.

Ten or more counts support this clonotype. The V gene is TRBV19, the J gene TRBJ2-1, with 11 bases aligning to TRBD1. Germline CDR1 is LNHDA and CDR2 is SQIVND (reference sequence). The CDR3 loop spans 15 amino acids. The trim removed 5 bases at V and 8 bases at J, leaving 8 bases unmatched. CDR3 in amino acids: CASSLGQGAGDEQFF. The CDR3 nucleotides are TGTGCCAGTAGTCTAGGACAGGGGGCCGGGGATGAGCAGTTCTTC.

This clonotype was seen a few times. The V and J genes are TRBV18 and TRBJ1-6; 7 nucleotides align to TRBD1. The CDR3 contains 15 residues. The ends lost 2 bases at V and 7 bases at J; junction bases unmatched: 5. CDR1 KGHSH and CDR2 LQKENI come from the germline V gene. The CDR3 DNA reads TGTGCCAGCTCACCAGACCAGGGGGGAAATTCACCCCTCCACTTT. Protein: CASSPDQGGNSPLHF.

J is TRBJ2-2 and V is TRBV2; D possibly corresponds to TRBD2 (7 bases). The V gene lost 7 bases and the J gene lost 4 bases, with 19 bases spanning the gap. The CDR3 is 16 amino acids. Germline CDR1 is SNHLY and CDR2 is FYNNEI. CDR3 loop: CASKGGPGRFTGELFF. CDR3 DNA sequence: TGTGCCAGCAAGGGGGGTCCCGGGAGGTTCACCGGGGAGCTGTTTTTT. The full variable domain, with the rest looked up from reference TRBV2 and TRBJ2-2, is EPEVTQTPSHQVTQMGQEVILRCVPISNHLYFYWYRQILGQKVEFLVSFYNNEISEKSEIFDDQFSVERPDGSNFTLKIRSTKLEDSAMYFCASKGGPGRFTGELFFGEGSRLTVL.

V and J are TRBV27 and TRBJ1-1, with 7 nucleotides matching TRBD1. The germline gives CDR1 MNHEY, CDR2 SMNVEV (reference sequence). This CDR3 contains 18 residues. V was pared by 7 bases and J by 0 bases, with 17 bases of the junction left unmatched. In nucleotides, the CDR3 is TGTGCCAGCACCCGCCTCCTACAGGGGAACTTCATGAACACTGAAGCTTTCTTT. Translation: CASTRLLQGNFMNTEAFF.

V usage is TRBV11-2 and J usage is TRBJ2-1; 10 nucleotides match TRBD2. Per the germline V gene, CDR1 is SGHAT and CDR2 is FQNNGV. The CDR3 runs to 17 residues. V dropped 3 bases and J dropped 5; count of bases not matched to a gene: 10. As DNA, the CDR3 is TGTGCCAGCAGCTTGATGCTAGCGGGAGCTGGTGACAATGAGCAGTTCTTC. As protein: CASSLMLAGAGDNEQFF.

In its sample, this clonotype was seen a few times. A much larger clone differs from this one at a single base, so this may be a read error. The rearrangement links TRBV12-3 or TRBV12-4 to TRBJ1-2; the match to TRBD1 covers 8 bases. CDR3 length equals 14 residues. CDR3 region: CAGSRQGMNYGYTF. CDR3 coding DNA: TGTGCCGGCAGTAGACAGGGGATGAACTATGGCTACACCTTC.

This clonotype was observed many times. The chain has TRBV5-8 and TRBJ2-7, with 8 nucleotides matching TRBD2. V lost 5 bases to trimming and J lost 4 bases; unmatched junction nucleotides: 8. Germline V lookup: CDR1 SGHTS, CDR2 YDEGEE. The CDR3 extends over 14 amino acids. CDR3 region: CASSLAGLTYEQYF. The CDR3 bases are TGTGCCAGCAGTTTAGCGGGACTAACATACGAGCAGTACTTC.

This clonotype was counted at least ten times. The chain is built from TRBV4-3 and TRBJ2-7, with 8 bases that match TRBD2. The germline V gene has CDR1 LGHNA and CDR2 YSLEER. The trim removed 5 bases at V and 6 bases at J, leaving 12 bases unmatched. CDR3 length: 15 amino acids. CDR3 residues: CASSSGPGLAGEQYF. CDR3 bases: TGCGCCAGCAGCTCCGGCCCTGGACTAGCAGGCGAGCAGTACTTC.

The CDR3 loop is CSAGGDRPLDYGYTF. CDR3 DNA sequence: TGCAGTGCTGGAGGGGACAGGCCCCTCGACTATGGCTACACCTTC. This chain connects TRBV20-1 to TRBJ1-2, with TRBD1 identical over 8 bases. This CDR3 has 15 amino acids. From germline, CDR1 is DFQATT and CDR2 SNEGSKA (reference sequence). The J segment lost 3 bases and the V segment lost 5 bases, leaving 11 bases of the junction unmatched.

V is TRBV12-5 and J is TRBJ2-2; D may be TRBD2 (6 bases). This CDR3 has 15 residues. V lost 3 bases and J lost 0, with 8 bases in between. Germline V gene sequence: CDR1 LGHNT, CDR2 FRNRAP. DNA of the CDR3: TGTGCTAGTGGTTTCCGGGACTCGAACACCGGGGAGCTGTTTTTT. It yields the protein CASGFRDSNTGELFF.

This clonotype was seen many times. The V and J genes are TRBV9 and TRBJ1-6; no reliable D call. The CDR3 contains 16 residues. V dropped 4 bases and J dropped 0 bases, with 11 bases sitting between them. The V gene's germline CDR1 is SGDLS and CDR2 YYNGEE. The CDR3 loop is CASSSTSSSYNSPLHF. CDR3 bases: TGTGCCAGCAGCTCCACATCGAGCTCCTATAATTCACCCCTCCACTTT.

This clonotype was picked up a small number of times. It may be a read error: a sequence one base away is much more abundant. The CDR3 carries no conserved terminal phenylalanine or tryptophan, so it likely arises from a read error. The chain has TRBV19 and TRBJ2-5; a weak D match, TRBD2 (5 bases). The V end was cut by 3 bases, the J end by 4 bases, with 9 bases between. This CDR3 comprises 13 residues. The germline gives CDR1 LNHDA, CDR2 SQIVND (reference sequence). DNA of the CDR3: TGTGCCAGTAGTATGAGGGCGATAGAGACCCAGTACCTC. It encodes CASSMRAIETQYL.

This clonotype was seen more than once but under ten times. A much larger clone sits a single nucleotide away, making a read error possible. The chain has TRBV12-3 or TRBV12-4 and TRBJ2-6; a weak D match, TRBD1 (5 bases). The CDR3 runs to 15 residues. V lost 3 bases, J lost 2 bases, and 8 bases lay in between. CDR3 sequence reads: CASSFMGPGANVLTF. The CDR3, as DNA: TGTGCCAGCAGTTTCATGGGGCCTGGGGCCAACGTCCTGACTTTC.

With respect to this clonotype: This sequence may be a read error, since a much larger clone differs from it by one base. The chain recombines TRBV6-5 with TRBJ1-2; no definite D call. This CDR3 has 14 amino acids. Germline V gene data show CDR1 as MNHEY and CDR2 as SVGAGI. CDR3 protein: CACSYPGALYGYTF. CDR3 nucleotide sequence: TGTGCCTGCAGTTATCCGGGAGCTCTTTATGGCTACACCTTC.

This clonotype appeared many times. The chain combines TRBV6-2 or TRBV6-3 with TRBJ2-2; D is unresolved. The CDR3 loop spans 13 amino acids. V was trimmed by 7 bases and J by 4 bases, leaving 10 bases between them. CDR1 is MNHEY and CDR2 is SVGEGT in the germline V gene. The CDR3 DNA reads TGTGCCAGCACGACACTCTTCACCGGGGAGCTGTTTTTT. It is translated as CASTTLFTGELFF.

This clonotype was seen once. This rearrangement joins TRBV6-1 to TRBJ2-7, with 7 bases aligning to TRBD2. Germline CDR1 MNHNS, CDR2 SASEGT. V lost 5 bases and J lost 4; bases outside the gene matches: 11. The CDR3 contains 15 residues. The CDR3 DNA sequence: TGTGCCAGCAGTCACCAACCTAGCGGTCTTTACGAGCAGTACTTC. Amino acids: CASSHQPSGLYEQYF.

This clonotype has ten or more counts. The genes are TRBV4-1 and TRBJ2-7; D perhaps matches TRBD1 (6 bases). In germline, CDR1 is MGHRA, CDR2 YSYEKL. Trimming left V 1 base short and J 4 bases short, with 17 bases between. This CDR3 has 16 amino acids. This CDR3 is CASSQGRGGVWYEQYF. CDR3 bases: TGCGCCAGCAGCCAAGGTAGAGGGGGAGTCTGGTACGAGCAGTACTTC.

The chain is built from TRBV3-1 and TRBJ2-1; D perhaps matches TRBD1 (6 bases). The germline V gene encodes CDR1 LGHDT and CDR2 YNNKEL (reference sequence). V lost 11 bases and J 10 bases, leaving 15 bases between the germline ends. This CDR3 comprises 11 residues. Here the CDR3 DNA reads TGTGCCCGCAAGGGTGGGGGCGAGCAGTTCTTC. It specifies CARKGGGEQFF.

This clonotype occurred many times. The genes are TRBV20-1 and TRBJ2-1, with 10 bases identical to TRBD2. V lost 5 bases and J lost 4; bases outside the gene matches: 17. CDR1 and CDR2 from the germline V gene are DFQATT and SNEGSKA (reference sequence). The CDR3 is 18 residues long. In nucleotides, the CDR3 is TGCAGTGCTGAACCCATTCCCGCGACTAGCGGGTCGTACAATGAGCAGTTCTTC. Translating it yields CSAEPIPATSGSYNEQFF.

This clonotype was counted at least ten times. The chain is built from TRBV20-1 and TRBJ2-2; the D gene is possibly TRBD1 (5 bases). Trimming removed 2 bases from V and 0 bases from J, with 7 bases in between. The CDR3 runs 14 residues. Germline-derived CDR1 and CDR2 are DFQATT and SNEGSKA (reference sequence). The CDR3 DNA reads TGCAGTGCTAGAAGACAGTCGAACACCGGGGAGCTGTTTTTT. It codes for CSARRQSNTGELFF.